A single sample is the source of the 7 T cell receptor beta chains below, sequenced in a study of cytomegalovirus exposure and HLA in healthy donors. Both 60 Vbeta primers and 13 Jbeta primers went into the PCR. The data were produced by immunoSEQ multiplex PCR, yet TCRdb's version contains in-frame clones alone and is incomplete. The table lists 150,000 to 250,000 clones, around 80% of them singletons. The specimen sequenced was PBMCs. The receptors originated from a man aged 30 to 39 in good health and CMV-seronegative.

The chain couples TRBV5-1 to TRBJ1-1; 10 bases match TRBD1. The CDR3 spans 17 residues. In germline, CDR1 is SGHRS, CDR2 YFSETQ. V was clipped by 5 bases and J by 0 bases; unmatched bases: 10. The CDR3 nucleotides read TGCGCCAGCAGAGCGGACAGGGGGAATTTTATGAACACTGAAGCTTTCTTT. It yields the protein CASRADRGNFMNTEAFF.

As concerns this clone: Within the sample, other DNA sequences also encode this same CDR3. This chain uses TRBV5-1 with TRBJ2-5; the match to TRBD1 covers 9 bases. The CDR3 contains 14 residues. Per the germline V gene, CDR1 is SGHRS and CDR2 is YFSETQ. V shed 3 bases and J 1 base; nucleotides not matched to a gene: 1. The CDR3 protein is CASSSGQGQETQYF. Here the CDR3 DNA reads TGCGCCAGCAGCTCGGGACAGGGCCAAGAGACCCAGTACTTC.

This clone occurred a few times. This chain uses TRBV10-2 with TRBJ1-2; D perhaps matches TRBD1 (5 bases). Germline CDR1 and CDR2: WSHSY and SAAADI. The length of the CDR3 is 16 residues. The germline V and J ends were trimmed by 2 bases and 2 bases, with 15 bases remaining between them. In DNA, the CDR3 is TGCGCCAGCAGTGAGGAGGCCGTGACAGTAAACTATGGCTACACCTTC. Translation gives CASSEEAVTVNYGYTF.

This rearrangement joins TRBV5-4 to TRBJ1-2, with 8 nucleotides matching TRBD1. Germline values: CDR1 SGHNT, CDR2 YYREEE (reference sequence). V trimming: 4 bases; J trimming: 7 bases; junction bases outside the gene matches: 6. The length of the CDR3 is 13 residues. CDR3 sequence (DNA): TGTGCCAGCAGCGAGACAGGGGTTGTTGGCTACACCTTC. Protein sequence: CASSETGVVGYTF.

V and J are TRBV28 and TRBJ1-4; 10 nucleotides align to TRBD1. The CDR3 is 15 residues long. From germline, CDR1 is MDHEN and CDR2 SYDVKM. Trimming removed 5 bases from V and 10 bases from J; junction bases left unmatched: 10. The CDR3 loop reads CASSGPGQGIVKLFF. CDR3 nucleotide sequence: TGTGCCAGCAGTGGGCCGGGACAGGGGATAGTAAAACTGTTTTTT.

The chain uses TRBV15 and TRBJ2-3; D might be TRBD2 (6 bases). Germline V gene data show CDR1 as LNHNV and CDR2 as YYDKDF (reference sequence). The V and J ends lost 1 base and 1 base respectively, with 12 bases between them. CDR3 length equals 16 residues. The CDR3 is CATSRAPGEGTDTQYF. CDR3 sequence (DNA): TGTGCCACCAGCAGAGCGCCCGGGGAGGGCACAGATACGCAGTATTTT.

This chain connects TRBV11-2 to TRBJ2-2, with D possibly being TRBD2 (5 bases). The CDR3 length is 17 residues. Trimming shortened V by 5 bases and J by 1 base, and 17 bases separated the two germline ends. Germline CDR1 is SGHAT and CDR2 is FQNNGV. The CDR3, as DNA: TGTGCCAGCAGCCCTAGGTTGGACGGGATGAACACCGGGGAGCTGTTTTTT. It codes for CASSPRLDGMNTGELFF. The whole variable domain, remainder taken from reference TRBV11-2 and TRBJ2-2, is EAGVAQSPRYKIIEKRQSVAFWCNPISGHATLYWYQQILGQGPKLLIQFQNNGVVDDSQLPKDRFSAERLKGVDSTLKIQPAKLEDSAVYLCASSPRLDGMNTGELFFGEGSRLTVL.